Shown below are 26 T cell receptor beta chains from a single sample sequenced in a study of blood T cell repertoires in COVID-19. Profiling relied on immunoSEQ multiplex PCR, and the TCRdb table lists in-frame clones only, not all of them. Of around 170,000 clones in the sample, roughly 70% were seen once. Source material: peripheral blood. The receptors derive from a woman aged 80 or older with acute or convalescent COVID-19.

This clone was seen only a few times. The chain uses TRBV7-9 and TRBJ2-3; D unclear. The germline V gene encodes CDR1 SEHNR and CDR2 FQNEAQ (reference sequence). This CDR3 has 16 residues. The germline V and J ends were trimmed by 5 bases and 0 bases, with 15 bases remaining between them. The CDR3 loop reads CASSVKSRLSTDTQYF. The CDR3 DNA sequence: TGTGCCAGCAGCGTCAAATCACGGTTAAGCACAGATACGCAGTATTTT.

This sequence joins TRBV18 and TRBJ2-7, with D tentatively TRBD1 (6 bases). Per germline, CDR1 KGHSH and CDR2 LQKENI. The CDR3 is made up of 16 amino acids. V was pared by 4 bases and J by 0 bases, with 16 bases between. CDR3 sequence (DNA): TGTGCCAGCTCACTATTCCGGGACATCAGCTCCTACGAGCAGTACTTC. Translated, it gives CASSLFRDISSYEQYF.

This rearrangement joins TRBV7-9 to TRBJ1-2; perhaps TRBD1 as D (5 bases). The CDR3 covers 14 residues. Germline V lookup: CDR1 SEHNR, CDR2 FQNEAQ (reference sequence). Trimming pared 3 bases from V and 5 bases from J, leaving 13 bases between. The CDR3 protein is CASSFLQGSYGYTF. As DNA, the CDR3 is TGTGCCAGCAGCTTTCTGCAGGGCTCGTATGGCTACACCTTC.

The genes are TRBV6-2 or TRBV6-3 and TRBJ2-1; no reliable D call. V was pared by 3 bases and J by 7 bases, with 19 bases between. CDR1 MNHEY and CDR2 SVGEGT come from the germline V gene. The CDR3 runs to 16 residues. CDR3 bases: TGTGCCAGCAGTTATGGCTGGAAGGCGGAAATAAATGAGCAGTTCTTC. As protein: CASSYGWKAEINEQFF.

This chain connects TRBV27 to TRBJ1-6; 7 bases align to TRBD1. The germline CDR1 and CDR2 sequences are MNHEY and SMNVEV (reference sequence). V trimming: 6 bases; J trimming: 9 bases; junction bases outside the gene matches: 5. The CDR3 sequence is 13 residues long. The CDR3 spells CASRRTGISPLHF. CDR3 in DNA: TGTGCCAGCAGACGGACAGGTATTTCACCCCTCCACTTT.

V is TRBV4-3 and J is TRBJ2-1, with 12 bases identical to TRBD2. Germline V gene data show CDR1 as LGHNA and CDR2 as YSLEER. With 3 bases clipped from V and 6 bases from J, the junction kept 6 bases outside the gene matches. CDR3 size: 16 residues. The CDR3 DNA is TGCGCCAGCAGCCAGACCCTAGCGGGAGGGGGCAATGAGCAGTTCTTC. Translating it yields CASSQTLAGGGNEQFF.

V is TRBV27 and J is TRBJ1-2, with TRBD1 as a possible D gene (6 bases). The CDR3 totals 14 residues. V gave up 7 bases and J gave up 5 bases, with 17 bases separating them. CDR1 is MNHEY and CDR2 is SMNVEV in the germline V gene (reference sequence). DNA for the CDR3: TGTGCCAGCACCCGAACCGGGACACCATATGGCTACACCTTC. Amino acid sequence: CASTRTGTPYGYTF.

CDR3 DNA sequence: TGTGCCAGCAGCAAGGGACTAGCATTTAGTGAGCAGTTCTTC. As protein: CASSKGLAFSEQFF. The chain has TRBV3-1 (or the pseudogene TRBV3-2) and TRBJ2-1, with 9 bases identical to TRBD2. The CDR3 has 14 amino acids. The ends lost 5 bases at V and 9 bases at J; junction bases unmatched: 8. CDR1 and CDR2 (germline): LGHDT, YNNKEL (reference sequence).

This clone was found once. The chain links TRBV29-1 to TRBJ2-5, with TRBD2 matching over 9 bases. CDR3 size: 12 residues. Germline CDR1 and CDR2: SQVTM and ANQGSEA. Losses at the gene ends were 4 bases for V and 5 bases for J; bases not matched to a gene: 2. CDR3 coding DNA: TGCAGCGTTGTAGCGGGAGCTGAGACCCAGTACTTC. Its protein is CSVVAGAETQYF.

The chain has TRBV19 and TRBJ2-1; D may be TRBD2 (5 bases). CDR1 and CDR2 from the germline V gene are LNHDA and SQIVND (reference sequence). The CDR3 length is 14 residues. V was shortened by 5 bases and J by 7 bases, with 15 bases between the two germline ends. The DNA of the CDR3 is TGTGCCAGTAGTGTCCTAGCTAATGTGAATGAGCAGTTCTTC. As protein: CASSVLANVNEQFF.

This clone was observed a handful of times. The chain is built from TRBV6-4 and TRBJ1-1; maybe TRBD1 (5 bases). Germline V gives CDR1 MRHNA, CDR2 SNTAGT. Trimming stripped 5 bases from V and 4 bases from J, with 14 bases between. The CDR3 has 14 residues. DNA for the CDR3: TGTGCCAGCAGTCCCCAGGGCTCGGGCACTGAAGCTTTCTTT. Amino acid sequence: CASSPQGSGTEAFF.

V and J are TRBV7-2 and TRBJ2-1; D unresolved. This CDR3 comprises 10 residues. Looked up from germline, CDR1 is SGHTA and CDR2 is FQGNSA. Trimming took 3 bases from V and 9 from J, leaving 3 bases between them. CDR3 amino acids: CASSFGEQFF. DNA of the CDR3: TGTGCCAGCAGCTTCGGTGAGCAGTTCTTC.

The J gene is TRBJ1-6, the V gene TRBV6-2 or TRBV6-3, with unresolved D. The CDR3 contains 15 residues. CDR1 is MNHEY, CDR2 SVGEGT, per germline. V was cut by 6 bases and J by 0 bases, with 9 bases left in between. The CDR3 region is CASSRLRSYNSPLHF. The CDR3 DNA follows: TGTGCCAGCAGCCGGTTGCGCTCCTATAATTCACCCCTCCACTTT.

Written as DNA, the CDR3 is TGCGCCAGCAGCCAAGATACGACAGGCGCCCGCTCTGGAAACACCATATATTTT. Translation: CASSQDTTGARSGNTIYF. The rearrangement joins TRBV4-3 to TRBJ1-3; TRBD1 might be the D (6 bases). The V gene lost 0 bases and the J gene lost 0 bases, with 15 bases spanning the gap. This CDR3 comprises 18 residues. Looked up from germline, CDR1 is LGHNA and CDR2 is YSLEER.

The rearrangement uses TRBV11-2 and TRBJ1-3; 7 nucleotides match TRBD1. The CDR3 has 15 residues. The junction had 5 bases not matched to a gene; V was cut back by 2 bases and J by 4 bases. Germline assignment: CDR1 SGHAT and CDR2 FQNNGV. The CDR3 region is CASSLTQGSGNTIYF. CDR3 bases: TGTGCCAGCAGCTTAACACAGGGGTCAGGAAACACCATATATTTT.

The chain employs TRBV28 and TRBJ1-3; D might be TRBD1 (5 bases). Between the trimmed V and J ends, which lost 3 bases and 7 bases, there was a span of 7 bases. Per germline, CDR1 MDHEN and CDR2 SYDVKM. The CDR3 runs to 12 residues. CDR3 protein: CASSLEGNTIYF. For the CDR3, the DNA is TGTGCCAGCAGTTTGGAGGGGAACACCATATATTTT.

The rearrangement uses TRBV29-1 and TRBJ2-1, with D possibly being TRBD2 (6 bases). V lost 5 bases to trimming and J lost 11 bases, with 10 bases between them. Germline CDR1 reads SQVTM; CDR2 reads ANQGSEA. The CDR3 length is 10 residues. CDR3 residues: CSVSGSQQFF. The CDR3 region has the DNA TGCAGCGTTTCCGGGAGCCAGCAGTTCTTC.

V gene TRBV10-2 combines with J gene TRBJ2-7; 10 positions agree with TRBD2. The V segment lost 6 bases and the J segment 4 bases; nucleotides outside the gene matches: 9. The CDR3 consists of 15 residues. CDR1 is WSHSY, CDR2 SAAADI, per germline. The CDR3 region is CASREREGVRYEQYF. CDR3 DNA: TGCGCCAGCAGGGAGCGGGAGGGGGTTCGGTACGAGCAGTACTTC.

The rearrangement links TRBV28 to TRBJ1-2; TRBD1 is a possible D gene (6 bases). V lost 6 bases and J lost 4, with 12 bases in between. Germline V gene sequence: CDR1 MDHEN, CDR2 SYDVKM. The CDR3 is made up of 13 amino acids. The CDR3 region has the DNA TGTGCCAGCAGGATGACAGGAGTCTATGGCTACACCTTC. It codes for CASRMTGVYGYTF.

This clone showed up just once. The J gene is TRBJ2-4, the V gene TRBV6-6, with a possible D match to TRBD2 (6 bases). This CDR3 is 15 amino acids long. Germline V CDR1 and CDR2: MNHNY, SVGAGI (reference sequence). Trimming shortened V by 3 bases and J by 1 base, and 10 bases separated the two germline ends. The CDR3 nucleotides are TGTGCCAGCAGTTATTCCGGGACTGCCAAAAACATTCAGTACTTC. The encoded protein is CASSYSGTAKNIQYF.

This clone was seen a handful of times. The rearrangement links TRBV19 to TRBJ1-1; a weak D match, TRBD1 (6 bases). CDR1 is LNHDA, CDR2 SQIVND, per germline (reference sequence). Trimming removed 8 bases at V and 0 bases at J, with 10 bases between. The CDR3 contains 13 residues. CDR3 in amino acids: CASHRELNTEAFF. The CDR3 coding sequence is TGTGCCAGTCACAGGGAATTGAACACTGAAGCTTTCTTT.

The chain carries TRBV5-4 and TRBJ2-7; 11 bases are a match to TRBD2. Germline CDR1 SGHNT, CDR2 YYREEE (reference sequence). Germline trimming cut 2 bases from V and 3 bases from J; bases unmatched to any gene: 7. CDR3 length equals 16 residues. This CDR3 reads CASSFLAGGAGYEQYF. DNA for the CDR3: TGTGCCAGCAGCTTCTTAGCGGGAGGGGCGGGCTACGAGCAGTACTTC.

The chain joins TRBV12-3 or TRBV12-4 to TRBJ1-2; 8 bases align to TRBD1. The CDR3 has 13 amino acids. V lost 4 bases and J lost 8; bases outside the gene matches: 6. The CDR3 DNA follows: TGTGCCAGCAGTTCGGGACAGGCTCGGGGCTACACCTTC. Encoded protein: CASSSGQARGYTF.

The V and J genes are TRBV6-2 or TRBV6-3 and TRBJ2-7, with 13 bases aligning to TRBD2. CDR3 length: 17 amino acids. CDR1 is MNHEY, CDR2 SVGEGT, per germline. The junction had 6 bases not matched to a gene; V was cut back by 0 bases and J by 4 bases. In DNA, the CDR3 is TGTGCCAGCAGTTACTCGCCTCGACTAGCGGGAGGTTACGAGCAGTACTTC. It codes for CASSYSPRLAGGYEQYF.

This rearrangement joins TRBV19 to TRBJ1-4; tentative D call: TRBD1 (5 bases). The V and J ends lost 3 bases and 0 bases respectively, with 11 bases between them. The CDR3 is 16 amino acids. Germline CDR1 and CDR2: LNHDA and SQIVND (reference sequence). DNA for the CDR3: TGTGCCAGTAGTATCCGACAGACCGCAACTAATGAAAAACTGTTTTTT. This sequence encodes CASSIRQTATNEKLFF.

The chain combines TRBV6-1 with TRBJ1-2; 11 bases map to TRBD1. The V and J ends lost 0 bases and 3 bases, in that order; junction bases with no gene match: 9. Germline assignment: CDR1 MNHNS and CDR2 SASEGT. The CDR3 runs to 18 residues. The CDR3 sequence is CASSEASSGTGGDYGYTF. CDR3 nucleotide sequence: TGTGCCAGCAGTGAAGCGTCGTCAGGGACAGGGGGAGACTATGGCTACACCTTC.